The 30 T cell receptor beta chains listed next were all sequenced from one sample in a study of CD8 T cells in Susac syndrome. RNA, at about 0.45 to 1 ug, was reverse transcribed with random hexamers. TCRdb re-analysed the immunoSEQ multiplex PCR reads in MiXCR, keeping a single row per CDR3 protein. The sample comprises approximately 160,000 distinct CDR3 sequences, approximately 93% of which are singletons, and about 0.09% rests with the top ten. Sequencing was done on a sample of CD4+ T cells from PBMCs. These receptors were taken from a human donor with multiple sclerosis.

This sequence joins TRBV28 and TRBJ2-1; maybe TRBD2 (6 bases). Per germline, CDR1 MDHEN and CDR2 SYDVKM. V was trimmed by 5 bases and J by 3 bases, leaving 14 bases between them. The CDR3 runs 15 residues. Written as DNA, the CDR3 is TGTGCCAGCAGTATTCCGGGACTCCGCTACAATGAGCAGTTCTTC. It is translated as CASSIPGLRYNEQFF.

In DNA, the CDR3 is TGCAGTGCCAGACCGGGACAGGGGGACTATGGCTACACCTTC. Translation gives CSARPGQGDYGYTF. The V and J genes are TRBV20-1 and TRBJ1-2; 11 bases match TRBD1. Per germline, CDR1 DFQATT and CDR2 SNEGSKA (reference sequence). After removal of 6 bases from V and 3 bases from J, the junction contained 6 bases not matched to a gene. This CDR3 region has 14 residues.

The rearrangement uses TRBV29-1 and TRBJ2-3; D ambiguous. The CDR3 sequence is 13 residues long. The V end lost 7 bases, the J end lost 2 bases, and 13 bases lay between the germline ends. Germline values: CDR1 SQVTM, CDR2 ANQGSEA. As DNA, the CDR3 is TGCAGCGGCCGGTGGCTGAACACAGATACGCAGTATTTT. The encoded protein is CSGRWLNTDTQYF.

This clonotype was detected once. V is TRBV7-8 and J is TRBJ2-5; the D is unclear. V was trimmed by 1 base and J by 5 bases, leaving 11 bases between them. Germline assignment: CDR1 SGHVS and CDR2 FQNEAQ. This CDR3 is built from 14 residues. DNA for the CDR3: TGTGCCAGCAGCTTAGATGAGTACGGGGAGACCCAGTACTTC. It is translated as CASSLDEYGETQYF.

This sequence joins TRBV6-5 and TRBJ2-7; 7 bases map to TRBD2. CDR1 MNHEY and CDR2 SVGAGI come from the germline V gene. The V and J ends lost 3 bases and 0 bases, in that order; junction bases with no gene match: 11. This CDR3 region has 17 residues. CDR3 DNA sequence: TGTGCCAGCAGTTATGGGTTGGGGGGGGGACTCTCCTACGAGCAGTACTTC. Protein: CASSYGLGGGLSYEQYF.

The V call is TRBV28, the J call TRBJ1-4, with a weak D call TRBD1 (6 bases). V was pared by 3 bases and J by 8 bases, with 13 bases between. Germline V CDR1 and CDR2: MDHEN, SYDVKM. The CDR3 contains 14 residues. The CDR3 sequence is CASSFAGVNEKLFF. The CDR3, as DNA: TGTGCCAGCAGTTTTGCAGGGGTTAACGAAAAACTGTTTTTT.

The chain combines TRBV28 with TRBJ2-5; 8 nucleotides agree with TRBD2. The CDR3 loop spans 15 amino acids. V dropped 5 bases and J dropped 2; count of bases not matched to a gene: 7. The germline gives CDR1 MDHEN, CDR2 SYDVKM. The CDR3 DNA sequence: TGTGCCAGCAGTCCCTCGGGACTAGTACAAGAGACCCAGTACTTC. Protein sequence: CASSPSGLVQETQYF.

The V and J genes are TRBV30 and TRBJ1-4; D perhaps matches TRBD1 (6 bases). The CDR3 spans 17 residues. Germline V lookup: CDR1 GTSNPN, CDR2 SVGIG (reference sequence). V lost 0 bases and J lost 5, with 19 bases in between. The CDR3 sequence: CAWSVGRPTGNNEKLFF. In nucleotides, the CDR3 is TGTGCCTGGAGTGTAGGTCGTCCGACAGGCAACAATGAAAAACTGTTTTTT.

This chain links TRBV24-1 with TRBJ2-1; the D gene is possibly TRBD2 (5 bases). Trimming took off 0 bases at V and 6 bases at J, with 5 bases between the two ends. Germline-derived CDR1 and CDR2 are KGHDR and SFDVKD. This CDR3 comprises 13 residues. This CDR3 reads CATSDLEGNEQFF. The CDR3, as DNA: TGTGCCACCAGTGATTTGGAGGGCAATGAGCAGTTCTTC.

J is TRBJ1-1 and V is TRBV7-9, with D perhaps matching TRBD1 (5 bases). V was cut by 2 bases and J by 1 base, with 8 bases left in between. Germline V gene lookup returns CDR1 SEHNR and CDR2 FQNEAQ (reference sequence). The CDR3 has 14 amino acids. DNA for the CDR3: TGTGCCAGCAGCTTACAAGGGACGAACACTGAAGCTTTCTTT. Translated: CASSLQGTNTEAFF.

V is TRBV27 and J is TRBJ1-5; 7 bases map to TRBD1. The CDR3 length is 15 residues. With V trimmed by 5 bases and J by 4 bases, 8 bases remained unmatched. Germline V gives CDR1 MNHEY, CDR2 SMNVEV (reference sequence). CDR3 loop: CASSPWGTVNQPQHF. CDR3 nucleotides: TGTGCCAGCAGTCCCTGGGGGACAGTAAATCAGCCCCAGCATTTT.

This clonotype was seen a single time. The chain carries TRBV27 and TRBJ1-4; no definite D call. CDR1 MNHEY and CDR2 SMNVEV come from the germline V gene (reference sequence). Trimming shortened V by 5 bases and J by 7 bases, and 11 bases separated the two germline ends. The CDR3 consists of 13 residues. This chain's CDR3 is CASSPSQSEKLFF. CDR3 DNA sequence: TGTGCCAGCAGTCCCTCCCAATCTGAAAAACTGTTTTTT. Filled out from reference TRBV27 and TRBJ1-4, the complete variable domain reads EAQVTQNPRYLITVTGKKLTVTCSQNMNHEYMSWYRQDPGLGLRQIYYSMNVEVTDKGDVPEGYKVSRKEKRNFPLILESPSPNQTSLYFCASSPSQSEKLFFGSGTQLSVL.

This sequence joins TRBV27 and TRBJ2-1; D is perhaps TRBD1 or TRBD2 (5 bases each). The CDR3 sequence is 15 residues long. Germline V gene lookup returns CDR1 MNHEY and CDR2 SMNVEV (reference sequence). V lost 8 bases, J lost 0 bases, and 14 bases lay in between. The CDR3 here is CASGRGVSSYNEQFF. The CDR3 nucleotides are TGTGCCAGCGGGAGAGGGGTAAGCTCCTACAATGAGCAGTTCTTC.

The chain joins TRBV24-1 to TRBJ2-5; no definite D call. V was cut by 4 bases and J by 5 bases, with 19 bases left in between. The CDR3 loop spans 16 amino acids. In germline, CDR1 is KGHDR, CDR2 SFDVKD. The CDR3 DNA reads as TGTGCCACCAGTGACCCGGCTAGTCGGTCGGGCGAGACCCAGTACTTC. Its protein is CATSDPASRSGETQYF.

The V and J genes are TRBV2 and TRBJ2-1; 9 nucleotides match TRBD2. The V gene end was trimmed by 8 bases and the J gene end by 5 bases; junction bases not matched to a gene: 7. Germline CDR1 SNHLY, CDR2 FYNNEI. This CDR3 comprises 14 residues. CDR3 residues: CASGTSPTNNEQFF. The DNA of the CDR3 is TGTGCCAGCGGGACTAGCCCGACTAACAATGAGCAGTTCTTC.

The J gene is TRBJ1-4, the V gene TRBV30; D remains ambiguous. The CDR3 loop spans 12 amino acids. Looked up from germline, CDR1 is GTSNPN and CDR2 is SVGIG (reference sequence). Trimming removed 5 bases at V and 7 bases at J, with 11 bases between. CDR3 sequence: CAWGGVSEKLFF. The CDR3 DNA reads as TGTGCCTGGGGTGGTGTGAGTGAAAAACTGTTTTTT. The complete variable domain, with remaining parts taken from reference TRBV30 and TRBJ1-4, reads SQTIHQWPATLVQPVGSPLSLECTVEGTSNPNLYWYRQAAGRGLQLLFYSVGIGQISSEVPQNLSASRPQDRQFILSSKKLLLSDSGFYLCAWGGVSEKLFFGSGTQLSVL.

The chain combines TRBV7-6 with TRBJ2-2; D possibly matches TRBD1 or TRBD2 (6 bases each). Trimming took 3 bases from V and 5 from J, leaving 16 bases between them. Looked up from germline, CDR1 is SGHVS and CDR2 is FNYEAQ. The CDR3 has 16 amino acids. The CDR3 is CASSLSGGTQTGELFF. Here the CDR3 DNA reads TGTGCCAGCAGCTTGTCTGGCGGGACACAGACCGGGGAGCTGTTTTTT.

The chain has TRBV27 and TRBJ2-1, with D possibly TRBD1 on 6 matching bases. The germline V gene has CDR1 MNHEY and CDR2 SMNVEV (reference sequence). Trimming removed 5 bases at V and 3 bases at J, with 14 bases between. This CDR3 region has 15 residues. Here the CDR3 reads CASSPTGKFYNEQFF. CDR3 sequence (DNA): TGTGCCAGCAGTCCAACAGGGAAATTCTACAATGAGCAGTTCTTC.

This chain links TRBV19 with TRBJ2-2; maybe TRBD1 (6 bases). Trimming pared 6 bases from V and 1 base from J, leaving 12 bases between. Germline V lookup: CDR1 LNHDA, CDR2 SQIVND (reference sequence). There are 15 residues in the CDR3. The CDR3 bases are TGTGCCAGTAGACCAGGGGTCTTGAACACCGGGGAGCTGTTTTTT. Translated: CASRPGVLNTGELFF.

The chain has TRBV29-1 and TRBJ1-2; 9 bases map to TRBD1. The germline V gene has CDR1 SQVTM and CDR2 ANQGSEA. Losses at the gene ends were 6 bases for V and 8 bases for J; bases not matched to a gene: 7. This CDR3 region has 12 residues. This CDR3 reads CSVLQGANGYTF. For the CDR3, the DNA is TGCAGCGTGTTACAGGGGGCGAACGGCTACACCTTC.

This clonotype has just one count. The rearrangement joins TRBV6-1 to TRBJ1-3; D remains ambiguous. Per the germline V gene, CDR1 is MNHNS and CDR2 is SASEGT. CDR3 size: 16 residues. V was trimmed by 3 bases and J by 1 base, leaving 13 bases between them. The CDR3 sequence is CASSDLSRVSGNTIYF. DNA for the CDR3: TGTGCCAGCAGTGATCTGTCTAGGGTGTCTGGAAACACCATATATTTT.

The V call is TRBV20-1, the J call TRBJ1-5; D unresolved. V was pared by 4 bases and J by 0 bases, with 16 bases between. This CDR3 is built from 16 residues. Germline V gene data show CDR1 as DFQATT and CDR2 as SNEGSKA (reference sequence). In DNA, the CDR3 is TGCAGTGCTATACCTATTACCCGGTTTAGCAATCAGCCCCAGCATTTT. It encodes CSAIPITRFSNQPQHF.

J is TRBJ2-7 and V is TRBV12-3 or TRBV12-4; 9 bases map to TRBD2. Germline trimming cut 6 bases from V and 1 base from J; bases unmatched to any gene: 13. This CDR3 has 17 residues. The CDR3 DNA follows: TGTGCCAGCAGCCCCAGGGTAGCGGGAGTGGGGTCCTACGAGCAGTACTTC. Amino acid sequence: CASSPRVAGVGSYEQYF.

The CDR3 reads CATSRDHHRDGPGQPQHF. The CDR3 region has the DNA TGTGCCACCAGCAGAGATCATCACCGGGACGGTCCTGGACAGCCCCAGCATTTT. This rearrangement joins TRBV15 to TRBJ1-5; the D gene is possibly TRBD1 (5 bases). The CDR3 totals 18 residues. The germline CDR1 and CDR2 sequences are LNHNV and YYDKDF (reference sequence). Trimming cost V 0 bases and J 7 bases, with 22 bases left between them.

J is TRBJ2-1 and V is TRBV11-3; D is perhaps TRBD1 (6 bases). This CDR3 is 15 amino acids long. Trimming left V 4 bases short and J 0 bases short, with 10 bases between. The germline CDR1 and CDR2 sequences are SGHNT and YENEEA. In nucleotides, the CDR3 is TGTGCCAGCAGCTCGCAGGGGAACTCCTACAATGAGCAGTTCTTC. Translating it yields CASSSQGNSYNEQFF.

The rearrangement joins TRBV5-4 to TRBJ2-3; unclear D gene. Germline V gene data show CDR1 as SGHNT and CDR2 as YYREEE (reference sequence). The CDR3 is 15 amino acids. V was clipped by 0 bases and J by 3 bases, with 11 bases between them. CDR3 nucleotide sequence: TGTGCCAGCAGCTTGGCCGGCCAAGCAACAGATACGCAGTATTTT. This gives the protein CASSLAGQATDTQYF.

The chain combines TRBV25-1 with TRBJ2-1, with D possibly matching TRBD2 (5 bases). The CDR3 totals 15 residues. V gave up 3 bases and J gave up 7 bases, with 16 bases separating them. The germline V gene has CDR1 MGHDK and CDR2 SYGVNS. This chain's CDR3 is CASSERPRGGNEQFF. CDR3 nucleotides: TGTGCCAGCAGTGAGAGGCCTCGCGGCGGGAATGAGCAGTTCTTC.

CDR3 in amino acids: CASSRSWAEADTQYF. The DNA of the CDR3 is TGTGCCAGCAGTCGAAGTTGGGCCGAAGCAGATACGCAGTATTTT. The chain recombines TRBV6-2 or TRBV6-3 with TRBJ2-3; D uncertain. The germline V gene encodes CDR1 MNHEY and CDR2 SVGEGT. The CDR3 consists of 15 residues. The V end lost 5 bases, the J end lost 4 bases, and 16 bases lay between the germline ends.

The V gene is TRBV6-5, the J gene TRBJ1-3; tentatively, D is TRBD1 (6 bases). The CDR3 has 17 amino acids. Trimming left V 0 bases short and J 4 bases short, with 16 bases between. CDR1 is MNHEY and CDR2 is SVGAGI in the germline V gene. DNA for the CDR3: TGTGCCAGCAGTTACTCCTTATTGACAGGTCTCGGAAACACCATATATTTT. Its translation: CASSYSLLTGLGNTIYF.

The chain uses TRBV27 and TRBJ1-5; D unresolved. The ends were cut back, 3 bases at V and 4 bases at J, with 7 bases in the middle. The germline V gene encodes CDR1 MNHEY and CDR2 SMNVEV (reference sequence). The CDR3 sequence is 13 residues long. This CDR3 is CASSLEENQPQHF. CDR3 in DNA: TGTGCCAGCAGTTTGGAGGAGAATCAGCCCCAGCATTTT.